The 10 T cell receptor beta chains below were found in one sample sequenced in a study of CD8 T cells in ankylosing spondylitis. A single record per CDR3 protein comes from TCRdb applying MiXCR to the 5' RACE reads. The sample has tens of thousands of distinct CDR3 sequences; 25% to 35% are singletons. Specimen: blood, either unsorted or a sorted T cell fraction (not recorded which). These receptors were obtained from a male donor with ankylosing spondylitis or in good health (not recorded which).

The DNA for the CDR3 is TGCGCCAGCAGCTTGCCCTGGACTAGCGGGAACGAGCAGTTCTTC. Translated: CASSLPWTSGNEQFF. The chain employs TRBV5-1 and TRBJ2-1; TRBD2 agrees at 12 bases. CDR3 size: 15 residues. Trimming took 1 base from V and 10 from J; bases not matched to a gene: 6. In germline, CDR1 is SGHRS, CDR2 YFSETQ.

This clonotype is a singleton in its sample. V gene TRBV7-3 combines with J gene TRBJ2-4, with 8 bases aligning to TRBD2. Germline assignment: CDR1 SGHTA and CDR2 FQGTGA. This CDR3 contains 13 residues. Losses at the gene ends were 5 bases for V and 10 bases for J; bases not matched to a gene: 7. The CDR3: CASSPTLAGIQYF. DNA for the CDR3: TGTGCCAGCAGCCCTACTTTAGCGGGAATTCAGTACTTC.

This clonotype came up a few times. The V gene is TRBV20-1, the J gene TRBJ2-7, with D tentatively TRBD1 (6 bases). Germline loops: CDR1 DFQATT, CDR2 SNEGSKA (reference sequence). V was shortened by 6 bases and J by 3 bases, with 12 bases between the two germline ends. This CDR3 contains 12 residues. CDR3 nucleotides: TGCAGTGCAACTTGGACAGACTACGAGCAGTACGTC. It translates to CSATWTDYEQYV.

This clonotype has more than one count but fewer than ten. The CDR3 sequence is CASSSRQGQGEQFF. The CDR3 nucleotides read TGTGCCAGCAGCTCAAGACAGGGGCAGGGTGAGCAGTTCTTC. V is TRBV5-6 and J is TRBJ2-1; 8 bases are a match to TRBD1. V shed 3 bases and J 9 bases; nucleotides not matched to a gene: 8. The germline gives CDR1 SGHDT, CDR2 YYEEEE. The CDR3 has 14 amino acids.

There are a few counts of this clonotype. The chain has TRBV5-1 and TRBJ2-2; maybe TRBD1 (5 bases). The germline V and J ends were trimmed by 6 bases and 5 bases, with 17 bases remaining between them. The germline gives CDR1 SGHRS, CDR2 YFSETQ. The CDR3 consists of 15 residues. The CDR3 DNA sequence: TGCGCCAGCATCGATTCCCAGGGATCGACCGGGGAGCTGTTTTTT. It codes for CASIDSQGSTGELFF.

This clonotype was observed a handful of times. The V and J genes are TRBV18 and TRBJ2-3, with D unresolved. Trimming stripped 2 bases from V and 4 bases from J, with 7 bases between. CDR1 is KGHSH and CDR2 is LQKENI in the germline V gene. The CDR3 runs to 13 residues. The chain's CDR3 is CASSPGIADTQYF. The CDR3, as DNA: TGTGCCAGCTCACCAGGCATTGCAGATACGCAGTATTTT.

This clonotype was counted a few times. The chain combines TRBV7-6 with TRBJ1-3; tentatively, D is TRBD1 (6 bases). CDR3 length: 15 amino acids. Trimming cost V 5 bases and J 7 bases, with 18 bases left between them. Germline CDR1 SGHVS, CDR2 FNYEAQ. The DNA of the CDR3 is TGTGCCAGCAGCCCTTTCTCAGGGGTCGGGAACACCATATATTTT. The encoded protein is CASSPFSGVGNTIYF.

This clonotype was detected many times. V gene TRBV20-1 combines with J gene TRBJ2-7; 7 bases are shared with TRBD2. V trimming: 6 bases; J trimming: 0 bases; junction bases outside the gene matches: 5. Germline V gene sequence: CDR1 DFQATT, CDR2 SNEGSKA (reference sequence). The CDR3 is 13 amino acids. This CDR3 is CSALAERSYEQYV. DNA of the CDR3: TGCAGTGCCCTAGCGGAGCGCTCCTACGAGCAGTACGTC.

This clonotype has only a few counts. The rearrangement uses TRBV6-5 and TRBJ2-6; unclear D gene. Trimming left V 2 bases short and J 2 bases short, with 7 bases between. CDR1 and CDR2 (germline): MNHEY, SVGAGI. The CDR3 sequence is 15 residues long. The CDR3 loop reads CASSYRPPGANVLTF. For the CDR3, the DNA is TGTGCCAGCAGTTACAGGCCTCCTGGGGCCAACGTCCTGACTTTC.

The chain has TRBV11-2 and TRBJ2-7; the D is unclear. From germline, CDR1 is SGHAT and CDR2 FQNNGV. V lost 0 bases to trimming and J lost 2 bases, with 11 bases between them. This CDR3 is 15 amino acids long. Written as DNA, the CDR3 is TGTGCCAGCAGCTTAGAAAACAGTTTTACCTACGAGCAGTACTTC. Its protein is CASSLENSFTYEQYF.